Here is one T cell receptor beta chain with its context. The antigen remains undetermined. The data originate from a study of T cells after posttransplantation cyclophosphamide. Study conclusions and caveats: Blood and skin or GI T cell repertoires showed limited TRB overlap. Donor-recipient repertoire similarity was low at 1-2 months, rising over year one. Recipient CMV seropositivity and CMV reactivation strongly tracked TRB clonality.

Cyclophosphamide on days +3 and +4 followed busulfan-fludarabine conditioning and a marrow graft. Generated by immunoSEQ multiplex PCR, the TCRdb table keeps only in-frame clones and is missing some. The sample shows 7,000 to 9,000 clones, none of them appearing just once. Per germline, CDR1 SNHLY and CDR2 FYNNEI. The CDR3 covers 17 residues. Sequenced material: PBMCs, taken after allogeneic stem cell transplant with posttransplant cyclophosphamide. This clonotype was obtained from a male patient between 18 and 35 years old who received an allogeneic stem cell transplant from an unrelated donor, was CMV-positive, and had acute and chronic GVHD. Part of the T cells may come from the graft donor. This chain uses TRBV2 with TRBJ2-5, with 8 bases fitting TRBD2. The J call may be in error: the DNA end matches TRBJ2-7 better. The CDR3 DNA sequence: TGTGCCAGCAGCCGTAGCGGGGCGGGGACAAGGTCCTACGAGCAGTACTTC. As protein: CASSRSGAGTRSYEQYF.